This TCR beta chain was sequenced in a study of OX40 agonist ivuxolimab in advanced cancers. Background on the study: Partial responses were recorded for three patients, including one with hepatocellular carcinoma and two with cutaneous melanoma.

Generated by immunoSEQ multiplex PCR, the TCRdb table keeps only in-frame clones and is missing some. The sample lists 70,000 to 85,000 clones, 90% to 95% occurring once. Blood samples were obtained at baseline, cycle 4 day 1, and cycle 7 day 1. This CDR3 is 13 amino acids long. V was clipped by 4 bases and J by 2 bases, with 7 bases between them. Germline V lookup: CDR1 MGHRA, CDR2 YSYEKL. The specimen comprised CD4+ or CD8+ T cells sorted from blood, sampled in a trial of the OX40 agonist ivuxolimab. The rearrangement uses TRBV4-1 and TRBJ2-3; D gene ambiguous. The TCR was taken from an adult with an advanced solid tumor such as melanoma, head and neck, liver or kidney cancer. CDR3 in DNA: TGCGCCAGCAGCCTGGGAACCACAGATACGCAGTATTTT. Its protein is CASSLGTTDTQYF.